The next 19 T cell receptor beta chains were all read from a single sample in a study of blood T cell repertoires in COVID-19. Generated by immunoSEQ multiplex PCR, the TCRdb table keeps only in-frame clones and is missing some. Of about 140,000 clones in the sample, roughly 85% were seen once. Sequencing was done on a sample of peripheral blood. The receptors shown here come from a man aged 50 or older with acute or convalescent COVID-19.

The V call is TRBV18, the J call TRBJ2-7; D might be TRBD1 (5 bases). Trimming shortened V by 3 bases and J by 2 bases, and 11 bases separated the two germline ends. The CDR3 totals 14 residues. Looked up from germline, CDR1 is KGHSH and CDR2 is LQKENI. DNA for the CDR3: TGTGCCAGCTCACCGGCAGGGCCAACCTACGAGCAGTACTTC. This encodes CASSPAGPTYEQYF.

CDR3 loop: CASSKRDNEQFF. In DNA form, the CDR3 reads TGTGCCAGCAGCAAGCGAGACAATGAGCAGTTCTTC. The chain employs TRBV11-1 and TRBJ2-1; D remains unclear. This CDR3 is built from 12 residues. Deletions cut 5 bases from V and 5 bases from J, with 7 bases between. Germline V gives CDR1 SGHAT, CDR2 FQDESV (reference sequence).

This clone was observed once. The chain is built from TRBV6-5 and TRBJ1-1, with 7 bases identical to TRBD1. CDR1 and CDR2 (germline): MNHEY, SVGAGI. The CDR3 is 16 residues long. Trimming cost V 0 bases and J 7 bases; bases outside gene matches: 11. CDR3 bases: TGTGCCAGCAGTTACTCGGAACGGACAGGCGGGATTGAAGCTTTCTTT. Its protein product is CASSYSERTGGIEAFF.

The chain is built from TRBV9 and TRBJ2-1; TRBD1 agrees at 9 bases. Germline V CDR1 and CDR2: SGDLS, YYNGEE. The CDR3 covers 15 residues. J lost 2 bases, V lost 3 bases, and 3 bases had no gene match. The CDR3 region has the DNA TGTGCCAGCAGCGGGGGACAGGGACCCTACAATGAGCAGTTCTTC. It is translated as CASSGGQGPYNEQFF. Full variable domain (remainder filled in from reference TRBV9 and TRBJ2-1): DSGVTQTPKHLITATGQRVTLRCSPRSGDLSVYWYQQSLDQGLQFLIQYYNGEERAKGNILERFSAQQFPDLHSELNLSSLELGDSALYFCASSGGQGPYNEQFFGPGTRLTVL.

This chain joins TRBV4-2 and TRBJ2-1; 7 bases line up with TRBD2. Germline assignment: CDR1 LGHNA and CDR2 YNFKEQ. The CDR3 is made up of 16 amino acids. After removal of 0 bases from V and 6 bases from J, the junction contained 8 bases not matched to a gene. The CDR3 DNA is TGTGCCAGCAGCCAAGATGGACTAGGGTCTGCCAATGAGCAGTTCTTC. It translates to CASSQDGLGSANEQFF.

J is TRBJ2-3 and V is TRBV2, with D possibly matching TRBD1 (6 bases). CDR1 and CDR2 from the germline V gene are SNHLY and FYNNEI. This CDR3 has 14 residues. The V gene lost 6 bases and the J gene lost 5 bases, with 15 bases spanning the gap. Here the CDR3 reads CASSPMMTGDTQYF. CDR3 DNA sequence: TGTGCCAGCAGCCCAATGATGACAGGAGATACGCAGTATTTT. The full variable domain, rest sourced from reference TRBV2 and TRBJ2-3, is EPEVTQTPSHQVTQMGQEVILRCVPISNHLYFYWYRQILGQKVEFLVSFYNNEISEKSEIFDDQFSVERPDGSNFTLKIRSTKLEDSAMYFCASSPMMTGDTQYFGPGTRLTVL.

This chain connects TRBV6-1 to TRBJ2-5; D call uncertain. The germline V gene encodes CDR1 MNHNS and CDR2 SASEGT. This CDR3 contains 15 residues. V shed 2 bases and J shed 3 bases, with 13 bases lying between them. The chain's CDR3 is CASSERVLGEETQYF. CDR3 nucleotide sequence: TGTGCCAGCAGTGAACGGGTTCTAGGTGAAGAGACCCAGTACTTC.

The rearrangement joins TRBV7-9 to TRBJ1-2; D not resolved. The germline V and J ends were trimmed by 5 bases and 6 bases, with 10 bases remaining between them. Germline V CDR1 and CDR2: SEHNR, FQNEAQ (reference sequence). The CDR3 spans 12 residues. CDR3 sequence reads: CASSDSKDGYTF. The CDR3 nucleotides are TGTGCCAGCAGCGACTCCAAGGATGGCTACACCTTC.

The chain combines TRBV14 with TRBJ2-5; the D is unclear. The germline V gene encodes CDR1 SGHDN and CDR2 FVKESK. CDR3 length: 14 amino acids. V was pared by 2 bases and J by 5 bases, with 12 bases between. CDR3 in amino acids: CASSQTAGLETQYF. The DNA for the CDR3 is TGTGCCAGCAGCCAAACGGCAGGTTTGGAGACCCAGTACTTC.

V is TRBV23-1 and J is TRBJ2-1; D ambiguous. TRBV23-1 counts as an open reading frame of uncertain function. CDR3 length: 17 amino acids. Trimming removed 0 bases at V and 0 bases at J, with 12 bases between. The CDR3 loop is CASSQSRMSSSYNEQFF. The CDR3 coding sequence is TGCGCCAGCAGTCAATCGAGGATGAGCAGCTCCTACAATGAGCAGTTCTTC.

This sequence joins TRBV13 and TRBJ2-5; 7 nucleotides agree with TRBD2. CDR1 and CDR2 from the germline V gene are PRHDT and FYEKMQ (reference sequence). The CDR3 consists of 18 residues. J lost 0 bases, V lost 1 base, and 11 bases had no gene match. CDR3 nucleotide sequence: TGTGCCAGCAGCTTAGCTCTTGGACTAGTGACGCACCAAGAGACCCAGTACTTC. This translates into CASSLALGLVTHQETQYF.

CDR3 in DNA: TGTGCCAGCAGCTTATCAGGGGGCAGCTCCTACGAGCAGTACTTC. Its protein product is CASSLSGGSSYEQYF. The chain combines TRBV13 with TRBJ2-7, with TRBD1 matching over 8 bases. With 2 bases clipped from V and 0 bases from J, the junction kept 3 bases outside the gene matches. The V gene's germline CDR1 is PRHDT and CDR2 FYEKMQ (reference sequence). There are 15 residues in the CDR3.

This chain joins TRBV5-4 and TRBJ2-7; D call uncertain. Trimming cost V 4 bases and J 5 bases, with 10 bases left between them. Germline assignment: CDR1 SGHNT and CDR2 YYREEE (reference sequence). This CDR3 has 12 residues. Here the CDR3 DNA reads TGTGCCAGCAGCCCCCGGTTTGACGAGCAGTACTTC. Encoded protein: CASSPRFDEQYF.

The genes are TRBV5-4 and TRBJ2-2, with D maybe TRBD1 (6 bases). This CDR3 region has 16 residues. The V and J ends lost 4 bases and 3 bases respectively, with 16 bases between them. Germline loops: CDR1 SGHNT, CDR2 YYREEE (reference sequence). The CDR3 loop reads CASSPRQAPDTGELFF. In DNA, the CDR3 is TGTGCCAGCAGCCCTAGACAGGCGCCAGACACCGGGGAGCTGTTTTTT.

The sample holds a few counts of this clone. The chain recombines TRBV4-1 with TRBJ1-2; 9 bases map to TRBD1. J lost 2 bases, V lost 1 base, and 5 bases had no gene match. This CDR3 is built from 16 residues. The germline V gene has CDR1 MGHRA and CDR2 YSYEKL. The CDR3: CASSQASQGANYGYTF. The DNA of the CDR3 is TGCGCCAGCAGCCAAGCTTCACAGGGGGCAAACTATGGCTACACCTTC.

This clone was observed a few times. This chain links TRBV15 with TRBJ1-2; D is perhaps TRBD1 (5 bases). Trimming pared 2 bases from V and 5 bases from J, leaving 15 bases between. The CDR3 sequence is 15 residues long. Germline V CDR1 and CDR2: LNHNV, YYDKDF (reference sequence). CDR3 bases: TGTGCCACCAGCAGAAGGGACTACGGGGAGTATGGCTACACCTTC. As protein: CATSRRDYGEYGYTF.

This clone was seen more than once but under ten times. The chain joins TRBV5-1 to TRBJ2-1; perhaps TRBD1 as D (6 bases). Germline loops: CDR1 SGHRS, CDR2 YFSETQ. Trimming took off 5 bases at V and 3 bases at J, with 15 bases between the two ends. This CDR3 is built from 15 residues. The CDR3 sequence: CASSWGHQDYNEQFF. CDR3 sequence (DNA): TGCGCCAGCAGTTGGGGGCACCAGGACTACAATGAGCAGTTCTTC.

The chain joins TRBV7-9 to TRBJ2-7; D remains unclear. Germline V gene sequence: CDR1 SEHNR, CDR2 FQNEAQ (reference sequence). The CDR3 is 13 amino acids. V was pared by 5 bases and J by 5 bases, with 13 bases between. The CDR3, as DNA: TGTGCCAGCAGCGTTGACCAGGTAGACGAGCAGTACTTC. This gives the protein CASSVDQVDEQYF.

This clone was recorded a few times. The V and J genes are TRBV11-2 and TRBJ2-7; D is perhaps TRBD1 (6 bases). V dropped 3 bases and J dropped 3 bases, with 15 bases sitting between them. Germline V CDR1 and CDR2: SGHAT, FQNNGV. The CDR3 consists of 15 residues. CDR3 in amino acids: CASSLGPGHIYEQYF. The CDR3 DNA reads TGTGCCAGCAGCTTGGGGCCGGGACACATCTACGAGCAGTACTTC.